The source of this T cell receptor (beta chain) is a study of T cells in Graves' hyperthyroidism and ophthalmopathy. Turning to the study itself: Peripheral blood specimens were obtained at initial diagnosis, prior to any treatment. Overall study results and limits: Ophthalmopathy prediction by the model preceded onset by a median approximately 6.1 months.

Recently diagnosed hyperthyroidism of less than 2 months' duration affected patients aged 18 to 65. Cells are PBMCs isolated from more than 8.5 ml of fresh blood. This clonotype was picked up many times. Its antigen is not known. What was amplified from RNA transcripts were TCR beta CDR3 regions. Carried out on the TCR CDR3, a first-round RT-PCR used the HTBI primer set. TCRdb analysed the multiplex PCR reads with MiXCR anew, one entry per CDR3 protein. Of under 800,000 distinct CDR3 sequences listed, approximately 15% are singletons. V lost 0 bases and J lost 7, with 19 bases in between. There are 16 residues in the CDR3. Germline CDR1 MNHNY, CDR2 SVGAGI (reference sequence).

The sequence came from a woman aged 18-29 years with Graves' hyperthyroidism. The chain recombines TRBV6-6 with TRBJ2-7, with a possible D match to TRBD2 (7 bases). The sequenced material came from blood. The CDR3 sequence: CASSYSRGGGSREQYF. The CDR3 DNA follows: TGTGCCAGCAGTTACTCGAGGGGGGGGGGCTCAAGGGAGCAGTACTTC.